The entry that follows covers one T cell receptor beta chain sequence. No antigen is known for it. These data originate in a study of T cell responses to AZD1222 COVID-19 vaccine. General study results and limits: Clonal diversity may have been underestimated, and the donors were mostly white British, with more females than males.

Clones were read by immunoSEQ multiplex PCR, and TCRdb kept only the in-frame ones, dropping some. The data contain 75,000 to 95,000 clones, 88% of them singletons. The receptor comes from an adult who received the MenACWY meningococcal vaccine as a control. Sequenced here: peripheral blood, sampled 28 days after the second dose of the MenACWY control vaccine.

The CDR3: CASSTLPPGLGTETQYF. The CDR3 DNA reads as TGCGCCAGCAGCACCCTACCTCCGGGACTGGGAACTGAGACCCAGTACTTC. V is TRBV5-1 and J is TRBJ2-5, with a tentative D call TRBD2 (6 bases). This CDR3 comprises 17 residues. CDR1 and CDR2 from the germline V gene are SGHRS and YFSETQ. The V end was cut by 4 bases, the J end by 5 bases, with 24 bases between. The entire variable domain, with the rest obtained from reference TRBV5-1 and TRBJ2-5, is as follows: KAGVTQTPRYLIKTRGQQVTLSCSPISGHRSVSWYQQTPGQGLQFLFEYFSETQRNKGNFPGRFSGRQFSNSRSEMNVSTLELGDSALYLCASSTLPPGLGTETQYFGPGTRLLVL.